This entry lists 3 T cell receptor beta chains sequenced from one sample in a study of blood T cells in healthy people across ages (dated by TCRdb to the mid-2010s). Library prep was done by 5' RACE. This sample was sequenced with an Illumina HiSeq 2500. A second roughly 7 to 12 cycle PCR used a sample-barcoded 5' primer and a J-beta primer mix. In-frame beta chains were kept once TCRdb had trimmed the public reads at Q25 with fastp and called clones with MiXCR. Duplicate CDR3 protein sequences are folded into a single record with the most common DNA and genes. Here the sample has about 1.5 million distinct CDR3 sequences; approximately 43% occur a single time. About 3.8% of the sample lies in the top ten. The sequenced material came from blood. The receptors stem from a woman aged 18 to 35 in good health.

The rearrangement uses TRBV11-3 and TRBJ2-1, with TRBD2 matching over 7 bases. Germline V gene sequence: CDR1 SGHNT, CDR2 YENEEA. The CDR3 runs to 15 residues. The J segment lost 1 base and the V segment lost 5 bases, leaving 5 bases of the junction unmatched. The CDR3 DNA reads TGTGCCAGCAGCAAGACTAGCCGGTCCTACAATGAGCAGTTCTTC. It is translated as CASSKTSRSYNEQFF.

The chain links TRBV29-1 to TRBJ2-7, with a tentative D call TRBD2 (5 bases). The CDR3 sequence is 14 residues long. Per the germline V gene, CDR1 is SQVTM and CDR2 is ANQGSEA. V lost 3 bases and J 2 bases, leaving 14 bases between the germline ends. The CDR3: CSVEDGGPTYEQYF. The CDR3 nucleotides are TGCAGCGTTGAGGATGGCGGGCCGACCTACGAGCAGTACTTC.

This clonotype was seen more than once but under ten times. V gene TRBV15 combines with J gene TRBJ2-1; tentative D call: TRBD1 (5 bases). V shed 3 bases and J shed 2 bases, with 8 bases lying between them. CDR1 is LNHNV, CDR2 YYDKDF, per germline (reference sequence). This CDR3 is built from 14 residues. The CDR3 loop reads CATSSNRTYNEQFF. In DNA, the CDR3 is TGTGCCACCAGCAGCAACAGGACCTACAATGAGCAGTTCTTC.